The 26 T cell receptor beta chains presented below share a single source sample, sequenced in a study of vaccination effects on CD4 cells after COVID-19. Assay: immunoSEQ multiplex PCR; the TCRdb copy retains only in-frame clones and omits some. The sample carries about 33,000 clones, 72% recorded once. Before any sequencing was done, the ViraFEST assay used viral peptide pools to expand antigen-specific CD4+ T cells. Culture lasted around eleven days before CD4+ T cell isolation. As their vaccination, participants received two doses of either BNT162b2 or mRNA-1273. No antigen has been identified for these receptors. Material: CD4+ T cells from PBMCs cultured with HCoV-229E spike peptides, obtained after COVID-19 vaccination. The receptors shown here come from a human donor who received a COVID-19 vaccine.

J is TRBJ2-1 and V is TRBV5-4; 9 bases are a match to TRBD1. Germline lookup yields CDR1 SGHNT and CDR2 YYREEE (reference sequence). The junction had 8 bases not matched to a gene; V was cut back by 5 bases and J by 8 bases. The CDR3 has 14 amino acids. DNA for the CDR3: TGTGCCAGCAGACGAGGGACAGGGATATATGAGCAGTTCTTC. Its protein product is CASRRGTGIYEQFF.

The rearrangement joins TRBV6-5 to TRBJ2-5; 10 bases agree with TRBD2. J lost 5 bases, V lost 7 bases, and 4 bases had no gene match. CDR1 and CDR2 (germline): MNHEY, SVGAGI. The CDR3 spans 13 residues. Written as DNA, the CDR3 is TGTGCCAGCAACAGCGGGGGGGCGGAGACCCAGTACTTC. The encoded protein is CASNSGGAETQYF.

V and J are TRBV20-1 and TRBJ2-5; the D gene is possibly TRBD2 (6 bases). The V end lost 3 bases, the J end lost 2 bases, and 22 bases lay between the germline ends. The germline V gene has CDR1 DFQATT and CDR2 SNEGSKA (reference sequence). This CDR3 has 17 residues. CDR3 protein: CSASLGYVAGPQETQYF. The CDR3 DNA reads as TGCAGTGCTAGTCTTGGCTACGTGGCGGGGCCGCAAGAGACCCAGTACTTC.

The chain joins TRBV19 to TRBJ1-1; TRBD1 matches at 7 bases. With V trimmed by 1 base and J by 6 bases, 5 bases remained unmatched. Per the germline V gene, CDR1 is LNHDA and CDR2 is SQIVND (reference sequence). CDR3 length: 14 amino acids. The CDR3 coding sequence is TGTGCCAGTAGTATAGGACAGGGTGTTTCTGAAGCTTTCTTT. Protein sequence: CASSIGQGVSEAFF.

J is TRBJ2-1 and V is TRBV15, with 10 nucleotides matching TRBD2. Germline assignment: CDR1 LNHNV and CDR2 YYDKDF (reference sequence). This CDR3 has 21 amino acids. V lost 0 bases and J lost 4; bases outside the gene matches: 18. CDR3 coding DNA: TGTGCCACCAGCAGAGAATCAGTTTCTGAAATAGCGGGAGGATATTACAATGAGCAGTTCTTC. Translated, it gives CATSRESVSEIAGGYYNEQFF.

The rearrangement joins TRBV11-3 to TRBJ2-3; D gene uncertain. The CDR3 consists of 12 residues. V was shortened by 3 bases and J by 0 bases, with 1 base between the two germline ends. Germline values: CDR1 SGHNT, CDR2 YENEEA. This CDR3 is CASSFSTDTQYF. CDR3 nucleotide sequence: TGTGCCAGCAGCTTCAGCACAGATACGCAGTATTTT.

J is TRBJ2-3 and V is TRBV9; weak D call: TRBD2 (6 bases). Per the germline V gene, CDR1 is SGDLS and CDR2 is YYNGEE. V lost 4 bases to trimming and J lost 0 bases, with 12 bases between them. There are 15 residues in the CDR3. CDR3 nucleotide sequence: TGTGCCAGCAGCATCCGAGGAGGGAGCACAGATACGCAGTATTTT. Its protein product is CASSIRGGSTDTQYF.

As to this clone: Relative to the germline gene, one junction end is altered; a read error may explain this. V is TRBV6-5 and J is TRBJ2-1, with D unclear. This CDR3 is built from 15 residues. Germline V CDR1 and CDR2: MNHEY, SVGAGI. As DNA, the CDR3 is TGTGCCAGCAGTTACTCGACGAACTCCAACAATGAGCAGTTCTTC. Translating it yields CASSYSTNSNNEQFF.

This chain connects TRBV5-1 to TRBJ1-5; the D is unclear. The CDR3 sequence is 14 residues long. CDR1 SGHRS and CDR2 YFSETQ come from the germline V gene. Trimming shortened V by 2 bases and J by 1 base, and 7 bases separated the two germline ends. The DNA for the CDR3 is TGCGCCAGCAGCTTCGGAGGGAGCAATCAGCCCCAGCATTTT. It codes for CASSFGGSNQPQHF.

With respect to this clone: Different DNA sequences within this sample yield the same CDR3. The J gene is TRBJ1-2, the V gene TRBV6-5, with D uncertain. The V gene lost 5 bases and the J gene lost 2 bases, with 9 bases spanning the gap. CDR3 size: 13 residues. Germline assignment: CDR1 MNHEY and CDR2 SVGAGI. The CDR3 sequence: CASSRDGNYGYTF. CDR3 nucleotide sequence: TGTGCCAGCAGTCGAGACGGGAACTATGGCTACACCTTC.

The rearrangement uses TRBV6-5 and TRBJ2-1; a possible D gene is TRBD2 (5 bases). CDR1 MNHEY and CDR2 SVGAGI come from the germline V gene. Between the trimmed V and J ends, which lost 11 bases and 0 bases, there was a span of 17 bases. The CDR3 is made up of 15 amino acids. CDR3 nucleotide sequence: TGTGCCCACTCGAGGAGCGGCGACTCCTACAATGAGCAGTTCTTC. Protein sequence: CAHSRSGDSYNEQFF.

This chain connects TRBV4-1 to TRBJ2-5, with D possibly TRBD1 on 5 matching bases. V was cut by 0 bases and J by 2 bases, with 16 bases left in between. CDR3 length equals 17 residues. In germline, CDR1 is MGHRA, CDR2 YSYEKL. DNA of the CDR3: TGCGCCAGCAGCCAAGACAGTTCATATGGGGCGCAAGAGACCCAGTACTTC. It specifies CASSQDSSYGAQETQYF.

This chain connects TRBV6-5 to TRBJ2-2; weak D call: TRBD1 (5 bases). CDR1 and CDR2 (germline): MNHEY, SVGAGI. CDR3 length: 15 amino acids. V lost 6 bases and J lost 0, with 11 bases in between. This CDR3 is CASRLETANTGELFF. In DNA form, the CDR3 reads TGTGCCAGCAGACTGGAGACAGCGAACACCGGGGAGCTGTTTTTT.

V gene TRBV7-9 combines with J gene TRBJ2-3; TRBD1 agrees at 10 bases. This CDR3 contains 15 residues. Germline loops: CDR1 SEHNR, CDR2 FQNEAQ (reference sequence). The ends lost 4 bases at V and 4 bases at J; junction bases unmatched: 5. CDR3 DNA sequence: TGTGCCAGCAGCTCGACAGGGGGCACATCAGATACGCAGTATTTT. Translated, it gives CASSSTGGTSDTQYF.

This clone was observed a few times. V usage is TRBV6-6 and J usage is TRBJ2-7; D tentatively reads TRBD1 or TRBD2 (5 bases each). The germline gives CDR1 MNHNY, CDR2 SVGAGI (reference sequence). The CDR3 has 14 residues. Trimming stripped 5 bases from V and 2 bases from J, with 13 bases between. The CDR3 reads CASSNRDPPYEQYF. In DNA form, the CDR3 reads TGTGCCAGCAGTAACCGGGACCCCCCCTACGAGCAGTACTTC.

The CDR3 nucleotides are TGTGCCAGCAGAAGGGCTAGCGGGGTATTGGATACGCAGTATTTT. Translation gives CASRRASGVLDTQYF. V is TRBV7-6 and J is TRBJ2-3, with 9 bases matching TRBD2. Germline V lookup: CDR1 SGHVS, CDR2 FNYEAQ. The CDR3 is 15 residues long. J gave up 6 bases and V 6 bases, and 10 bases lay outside the gene matches.

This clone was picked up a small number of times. CDR3 nucleotide sequence: TGTGCCAGCAGCCACGGGACAGGGTTTGTTACGGGTGAGCAGTACTTC. Translating gives CASSHGTGFVTGEQYF. The chain uses TRBV5-6 and TRBJ2-7, with TRBD1 identical over 9 bases. CDR1 and CDR2 (germline): SGHDT, YYEEEE. The V gene end was trimmed by 4 bases and the J gene end by 7 bases; junction bases not matched to a gene: 15. The CDR3 runs 16 residues.

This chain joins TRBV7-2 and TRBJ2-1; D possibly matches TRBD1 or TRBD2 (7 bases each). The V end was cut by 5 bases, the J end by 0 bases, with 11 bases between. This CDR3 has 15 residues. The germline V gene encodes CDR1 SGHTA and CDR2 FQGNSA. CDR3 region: CASSPGGVSYNEQFF. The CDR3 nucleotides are TGTGCCAGCAGCCCAGGGGGGGTCTCCTACAATGAGCAGTTCTTC.

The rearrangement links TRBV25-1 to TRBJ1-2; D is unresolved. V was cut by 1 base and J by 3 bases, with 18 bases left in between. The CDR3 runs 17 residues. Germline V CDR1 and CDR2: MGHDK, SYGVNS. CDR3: CASSELGTSDTHYGYTF. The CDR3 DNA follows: TGTGCCAGCAGTGAATTAGGAACCAGTGACACGCACTATGGCTACACCTTC.

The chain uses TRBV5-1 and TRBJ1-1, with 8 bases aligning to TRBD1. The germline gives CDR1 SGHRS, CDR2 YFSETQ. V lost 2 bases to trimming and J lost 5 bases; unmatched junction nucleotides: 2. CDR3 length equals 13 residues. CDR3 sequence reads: CASSFQGATEAFF. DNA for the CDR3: TGCGCCAGCAGCTTTCAGGGGGCTACTGAAGCTTTCTTT.

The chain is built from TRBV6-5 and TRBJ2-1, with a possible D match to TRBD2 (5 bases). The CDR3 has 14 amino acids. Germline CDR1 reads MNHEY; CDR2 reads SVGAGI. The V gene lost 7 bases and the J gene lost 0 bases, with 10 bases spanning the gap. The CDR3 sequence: CASNPGSSYNEQFF. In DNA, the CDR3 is TGTGCCAGCAATCCGGGGAGCTCCTACAATGAGCAGTTCTTC.

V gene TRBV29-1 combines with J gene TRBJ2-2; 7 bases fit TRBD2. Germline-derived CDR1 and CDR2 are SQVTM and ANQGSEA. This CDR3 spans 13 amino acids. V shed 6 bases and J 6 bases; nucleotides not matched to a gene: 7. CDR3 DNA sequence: TGCAGCGTGAGGACTAGAAGTGCCGGGGAGCTGTTTTTT. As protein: CSVRTRSAGELFF.

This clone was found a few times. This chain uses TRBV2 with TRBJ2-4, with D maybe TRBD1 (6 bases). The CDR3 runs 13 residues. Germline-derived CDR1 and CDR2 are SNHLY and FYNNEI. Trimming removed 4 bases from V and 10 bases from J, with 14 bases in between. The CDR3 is CASSGDTRGIQYF. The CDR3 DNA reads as TGTGCCAGCAGTGGGGACACAAGGGGGATTCAGTACTTC. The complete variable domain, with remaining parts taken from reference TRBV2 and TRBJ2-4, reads EPEVTQTPSHQVTQMGQEVILRCVPISNHLYFYWYRQILGQKVEFLVSFYNNEISEKSEIFDDQFSVERPDGSNFTLKIRSTKLEDSAMYFCASSGDTRGIQYFGAGTRLSVL.

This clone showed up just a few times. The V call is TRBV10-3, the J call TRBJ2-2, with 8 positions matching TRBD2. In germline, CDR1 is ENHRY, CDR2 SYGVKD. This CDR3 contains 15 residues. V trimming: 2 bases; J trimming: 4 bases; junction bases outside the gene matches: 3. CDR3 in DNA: TGTGCCATCAGTGAGGGACTAGCTTTCACCGGGGAGCTGTTTTTT. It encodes CAISEGLAFTGELFF.

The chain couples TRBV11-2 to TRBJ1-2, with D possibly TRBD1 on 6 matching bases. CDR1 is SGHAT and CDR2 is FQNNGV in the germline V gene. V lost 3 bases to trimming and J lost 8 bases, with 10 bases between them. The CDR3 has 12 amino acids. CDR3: CASSFNRDGYTF. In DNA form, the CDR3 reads TGTGCCAGCAGCTTCAACAGGGACGGCTACACCTTC.

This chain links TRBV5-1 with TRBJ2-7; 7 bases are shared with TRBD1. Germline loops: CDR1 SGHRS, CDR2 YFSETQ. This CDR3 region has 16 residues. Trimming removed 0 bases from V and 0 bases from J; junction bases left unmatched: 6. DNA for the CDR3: TGCGCCAGCAGCTTGGAGCCTACAGGGGTCTCCTACGAGCAGTACTTC. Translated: CASSLEPTGVSYEQYF.